The present TCR beta chain was sequenced within a study of cytotoxic CD8 clonotypes in ibrutinib-treated CLL. Study in general: Per sample, productive templates averaged nearly 260,000 and productive rearrangements averaged around 100,000.

Measured with immunoSEQ multiplex PCR; TCRdb has only the in-frame clones, and not every one. The repertoire has fewer than 400,000 clones, roughly 71% of them found once; the top ten carry around 6.6%. This clone was seen a single time. V gave up 0 bases and J gave up 7 bases, with 24 bases separating them. This CDR3 region has 18 residues. The receptor was isolated from a human donor with chronic lymphocytic leukemia. The sequences come from PBMCs, collected after 36 months of ibrutinib treatment. This sequence joins TRBV23-1 and TRBJ1-2; weak D call: TRBD1 (5 bases). TRBV23-1 falls under the ORF class, with uncertain function. CDR3 DNA: TGCGCCAGCAGTCAATCGTATACCGTTCGGGGCGAGGACGGTGGCTACACCTTC. Translation: CASSQSYTVRGEDGGYTF.